A single T cell receptor (beta chain) is shown here with its context. This CDR3 spans 12 amino acids. V lost 4 bases, J lost 8 bases, and 12 bases lay in between. Per germline, CDR1 SGHRS and CDR2 YFSETQ. The data stem from a study of T-cell reconstitution after alpha-beta-depleted transplantation in children. As it was prepared, the TCRbeta library received unique molecular identifiers. Each CDR3 protein gets one entry after TCRdb re-called the PCR reads with MiXCR. The table shows about 540,000 distinct CDR3 sequences, with around 18% occurring only once. Specimen: PBMCs from the stem cell graft donor, collected from the stem cell graft. V is TRBV5-1 and J is TRBJ1-1; the D gene is possibly TRBD1 (5 bases). The source of this sequence is a human donor who donated a stem cell graft to a child with acute lymphoblastic leukemia. CDR3 in amino acids: CASSLPGREAFF. CDR3 nucleotide sequence: TGCGCCAGCAGCCTCCCGGGACGGGAAGCTTTCTTT.